One and the same sample provided the 14 T cell receptor beta chains below, sequenced in a study of Graves' ophthalmopathy and Graves' hyperthyroidism. RNA transcripts were the template, and TCR beta CDR3 regions were amplified from them. First-round RT-PCR relied on HTBI primers, and a second-round multiplex PCR came next. TCRdb reanalysed the multiplex PCR reads using MiXCR and keeps one entry per CDR3 protein. This table has 150,000 or so distinct CDR3 sequences, 30% to 45% appearing once. The specimen sequenced was peripheral blood. Receptor source: a man under 40 with Graves' ophthalmopathy.

This clonotype was recorded only once. The V and J genes are TRBV6-2 or TRBV6-3 and TRBJ1-1; a possible D gene is TRBD1 (5 bases). V gave up 2 bases and J gave up 4 bases, with 11 bases separating them. Germline assignment: CDR1 MNHEY and CDR2 SVGEGT. The CDR3 is 14 amino acids. Here the CDR3 DNA reads TGTGCCAGCAGTTACATTCGCGGGGGCACTGAAGCTTTCTTT. Amino acid sequence: CASSYIRGGTEAFF.

This clonotype was picked up many times. The chain recombines TRBV3-1 with TRBJ2-7; the D gene is possibly TRBD1 (5 bases). The V gene lost 1 base and the J gene lost 4 bases, with 11 bases spanning the gap. The CDR3 totals 14 residues. Germline-derived CDR1 and CDR2 are LGHDT and YNNKEL (reference sequence). Here the CDR3 reads CASSQGGGGYEQYF. The CDR3 DNA follows: TGTGCCAGCAGCCAAGGGGGCGGCGGTTACGAGCAGTACTTC.

This chain connects TRBV6-5 to TRBJ1-1, with D possibly being TRBD1 (5 bases). Germline V gene sequence: CDR1 MNHEY, CDR2 SVGAGI. The CDR3 extends over 14 amino acids. Deletions cut 5 bases from V and 3 bases from J, with 13 bases between. The CDR3 spells CASSHRPEDTEAFF. The CDR3 DNA follows: TGTGCCAGCAGTCACAGGCCAGAGGACACTGAAGCTTTCTTT.

This clonotype was seen ten or more times. J is TRBJ1-2 and V is TRBV5-1, with 7 bases that match TRBD1. V shed 4 bases and J 7 bases; nucleotides not matched to a gene: 10. This CDR3 comprises 14 residues. Germline V gene data show CDR1 as SGHRS and CDR2 as YFSETQ. The CDR3 nucleotides read TGCGCCAGCAGCCCAAGGACAGGAAGTGGTGGCTACACCTTC. It is translated as CASSPRTGSGGYTF. Together with reference TRBV5-1 and TRBJ1-2, the CDR3 gives the full variable domain: KAGVTQTPRYLIKTRGQQVTLSCSPISGHRSVSWYQQTPGQGLQFLFEYFSETQRNKGNFPGRFSGRQFSNSRSEMNVSTLELGDSALYLCASSPRTGSGGYTFGSGTRLTVV.

Only one count was recorded for this clonotype. The V and J genes are TRBV28 and TRBJ2-5; D gene ambiguous. Germline CDR1 and CDR2: MDHEN and SYDVKM. V lost 3 bases and J lost 2, with 31 bases in between. The CDR3 has 21 residues. Written as DNA, the CDR3 is TGTGCCAGCAGTTTTAGGATCCCCACCCAGACCCAGCCGAGGTGGCAAGAGACCCAGTACTTC. This codes for CASSFRIPTQTQPRWQETQYF.

In this sample, this clonotype turned up many times. This chain links TRBV27 with TRBJ1-1, with D tentatively TRBD1 (6 bases). Deletions cut 5 bases from V and 1 base from J, with 14 bases between. Germline lookup yields CDR1 MNHEY and CDR2 SMNVEV (reference sequence). The CDR3 has 15 residues. CDR3 protein: CASSPYTDRNTEAFF. CDR3 nucleotides: TGTGCCAGCAGTCCCTATACGGACAGGAACACTGAAGCTTTCTTT.

V and J are TRBV6-1 and TRBJ2-7, with TRBD2 as a possible D gene (5 bases). Germline lookup yields CDR1 MNHNS and CDR2 SASEGT. This CDR3 is built from 14 residues. With 5 bases removed from V and 3 bases from J, the gap between germline ends came to 14 bases. CDR3 in DNA: TGTGCCAGCAGTACCCGGGATGGCAGCTACGAGCAGTACTTC. Translation: CASSTRDGSYEQYF.

This chain links TRBV6-1 with TRBJ1-1; 7 nucleotides line up with TRBD1. V lost 5 bases to trimming and J lost 5 bases; unmatched junction nucleotides: 17. This CDR3 has 17 amino acids. Germline V lookup: CDR1 MNHNS, CDR2 SASEGT. The CDR3 sequence is CASSPSGRGLYRTEAFF. The CDR3 nucleotides read TGTGCCAGCAGTCCCTCAGGGAGGGGGCTATATCGGACTGAAGCTTTCTTT.

Many counts were recorded for this clonotype. V usage is TRBV9 and J usage is TRBJ2-7; D is uncertain. This CDR3 region has 14 residues. Deletions cut 0 bases from V and 1 base from J, with 8 bases between. Germline CDR1 is SGDLS and CDR2 is YYNGEE. The CDR3 DNA reads as TGTGCCAGCAGCGTAGATGTAGGGTCCTACGAGCAGTACTTC. Its translation: CASSVDVGSYEQYF.

This clonotype was counted between two and nine times. J is TRBJ1-2 and V is TRBV12-3 or TRBV12-4; possibly TRBD1 for D (5 bases). Trimming left V 7 bases short and J 4 bases short, with 16 bases between. This CDR3 region has 14 residues. The CDR3 protein is CASTRGGNLYGYTF. In DNA form, the CDR3 reads TGTGCCAGCACTCGGGGGGGGAACCTCTATGGCTACACCTTC.

Ten or more counts support this clonotype. V is TRBV12-3 or TRBV12-4 and J is TRBJ2-7; D gene uncertain. V was clipped by 6 bases and J by 7 bases, with 22 bases between them. This CDR3 is 15 amino acids long. The CDR3 sequence is CASSPRGDGFVEQYF. As DNA, the CDR3 is TGTGCCAGCAGCCCCCGAGGAGACGGATTTGTGGAGCAGTACTTC.

This clonotype was recorded at least ten times. The rearrangement uses TRBV6-1 and TRBJ1-2; D is unresolved. The CDR3 has 12 amino acids. The germline V gene has CDR1 MNHNS and CDR2 SASEGT. Trimming removed 5 bases at V and 8 bases at J, with 12 bases between. CDR3 in DNA: TGTGCCAGCAGTCCTGTCCTGAGCGGCTACACCTTC. This encodes CASSPVLSGYTF.

The rearrangement uses TRBV10-2 and TRBJ1-2; 7 bases are shared with TRBD1. Germline loops: CDR1 WSHSY, CDR2 SAAADI. The V segment lost 6 bases and the J segment 3 bases; nucleotides outside the gene matches: 7. The CDR3 is made up of 14 amino acids. The CDR3 is CASRSSGTDYGYTF. The DNA for the CDR3 is TGCGCCAGCAGGTCTTCCGGGACAGACTATGGCTACACCTTC.

This clonotype was seen at least ten times. This chain connects TRBV5-1 to TRBJ1-1, with 8 nucleotides matching TRBD1. In germline, CDR1 is SGHRS, CDR2 YFSETQ. The V gene end was trimmed by 0 bases and the J gene end by 7 bases; junction bases not matched to a gene: 8. There are 15 residues in the CDR3. The CDR3 DNA reads as TGCGCCAGCAGCTTGGATACAGGGGGACGTGTTGAAGCTTTCTTT. It translates to CASSLDTGGRVEAFF.